The entry that follows covers one T cell receptor (beta chain) sequence. Those enrolled, adults aged roughly 18 to 100 years, came from about two dozen US areas. Assignment of participants to cohorts was predicated upon participant-reported clinical history. Donors of Cohort 3 who recovered were those that had two negative PCRs, clearance, or symptom resolution. This CDR3 is 13 amino acids long. The germline V gene has CDR1 SGHDN and CDR2 FVKESK. V was shortened by 4 bases and J by 6 bases, with 12 bases between the two germline ends. The sample is drawn from a study of blood T cell repertoires in COVID-19. TCRdb's copy holds only in-frame clones and misses some; the assay was immunoSEQ multiplex PCR. The sample lists some 430,000 clones, around 91% seen once, with 0.6% in the top ten.

V gene TRBV14 combines with J gene TRBJ1-2; D not certain. The specimen sequenced was PBMCs or T cells enriched from blood (not recorded which). The source is a man aged 18-30 years who had recovered from COVID-19. The CDR3 spells CASSPRLQHGYTF. In DNA, the CDR3 is TGTGCCAGCAGCCCGAGGCTGCAACATGGCTACACCTTC.